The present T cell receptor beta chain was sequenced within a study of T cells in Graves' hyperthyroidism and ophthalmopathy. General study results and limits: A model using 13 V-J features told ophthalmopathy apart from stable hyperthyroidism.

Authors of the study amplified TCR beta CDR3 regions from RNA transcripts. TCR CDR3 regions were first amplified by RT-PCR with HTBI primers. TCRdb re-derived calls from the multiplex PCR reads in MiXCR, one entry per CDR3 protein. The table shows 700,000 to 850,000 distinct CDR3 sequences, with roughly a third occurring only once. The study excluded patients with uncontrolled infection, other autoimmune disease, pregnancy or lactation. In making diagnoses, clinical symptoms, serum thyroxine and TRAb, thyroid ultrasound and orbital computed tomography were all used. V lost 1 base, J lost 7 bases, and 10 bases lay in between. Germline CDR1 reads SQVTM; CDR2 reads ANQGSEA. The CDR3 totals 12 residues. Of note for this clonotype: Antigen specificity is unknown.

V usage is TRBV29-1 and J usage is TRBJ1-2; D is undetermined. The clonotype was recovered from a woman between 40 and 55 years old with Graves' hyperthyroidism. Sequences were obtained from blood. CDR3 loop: CSVEGFSRGYTF. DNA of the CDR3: TGCAGCGTTGAAGGCTTCTCTCGTGGCTACACCTTC.